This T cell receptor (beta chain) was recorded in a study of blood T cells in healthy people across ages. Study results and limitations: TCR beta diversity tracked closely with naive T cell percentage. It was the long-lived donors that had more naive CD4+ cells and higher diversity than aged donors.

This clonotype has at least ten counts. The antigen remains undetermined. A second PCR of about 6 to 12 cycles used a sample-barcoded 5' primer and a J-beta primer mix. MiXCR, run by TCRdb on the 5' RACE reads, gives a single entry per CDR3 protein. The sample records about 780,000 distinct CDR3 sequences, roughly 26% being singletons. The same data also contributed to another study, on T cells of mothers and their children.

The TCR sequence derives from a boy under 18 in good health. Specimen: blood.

CDR3 in amino acids: CASSLFQGAGTNEKLFF. The CDR3 DNA reads TGTGCCAGCAGTTTATTCCAGGGGGCCGGCACTAATGAAAAACTGTTTTTT. J is TRBJ1-4 and V is TRBV28, with 8 bases lining up with TRBD1. Germline V lookup: CDR1 MDHEN, CDR2 SYDVKM. This CDR3 is 17 amino acids long. V shed 1 base, J shed 2 bases, and the junction held 6 bases outside the gene matches. Full variable domain (rest looked up from reference TRBV28 and TRBJ1-4): DVKVTQSSRYLVKRTGEKVFLECVQDMDHENMFWYRQDPGLGLRLIYFSYDVKMKEKGDIPEGYSVSREKKERFSLILESASTNQTSMYLCASSLFQGAGTNEKLFFGSGTQLSVL.